This TCR beta chain came from a study of response to subunit inactivated influenza vaccine. TCRdb passed the RT-PCR reads through MiXCR, listing each CDR3 protein once. The data contain fewer than 750,000 distinct CDR3 sequences, 12% to 15% of them singletons. To note about this clonotype: The antigen is not known.

Points from the study as a whole: A suggestion made by the authors is that each seasonal influenza vaccination recruits few new T cells.

Germline assignment: CDR1 DFQATT and CDR2 SNEGSKA (reference sequence). Trimming pared 6 bases from V and 0 bases from J, leaving 11 bases between. The CDR3 is made up of 13 amino acids. The receptor was derived from a man aged 50 or older who received an inactivated influenza vaccine. The source material was PBMCs from blood, sampled roughly 13 days after vaccination. V gene TRBV20-1 combines with J gene TRBJ1-1; D might be TRBD1 (6 bases). CDR3 sequence reads: CSAATGMNTEAFF. The CDR3 DNA reads TGCAGTGCAGCGACAGGCATGAACACTGAAGCTTTCTTT.